The entry below gives a single T cell receptor (beta chain) sequence along with its context. What this receptor recognizes is not known. No per-base quality is available; no much larger clone lies one base away. These data belong to a study of T cell responses to AZD1222 COVID-19 vaccine (dated by TCRdb to 2020 to 2022). About the investigation overall: A total of 233 trial participants underwent TCR sequencing, of whom approximately 210 received two doses of AZD1222 and some 25 received two doses of the MenACWY control vaccine. Trial participants were enrolled by age into 18-55, 56-69 and 70-plus year subgroups, with roughly 150, 30 and 60 TCR-sequenced participants respectively. The research as a whole found: Vaccine-associated CD4 TCRs spanned the whole spike protein, with dominant responses in regions 160-218 and 743-854. Participants were mostly white British, with more females than males. The authors suggested clonal diversity may have been underestimated. A significant rise in spike-specific TCR breadth and depth was observed after two AZD1222 doses relative to day 0 and relative to MenACWY recipients. Because no day 14 peak-response samples were available, repertoires were characterized only after the peak T cell response. Only five or six AZD1222 recipients were SARS-CoV-2 seropositive at baseline, limiting conclusions about previously exposed vaccinees. Reportedly, close to half of the unique spike-specific TCRs recognized epitopes lying outside the regions that are mutated in the B.1.351 and B.1.1.7 variants. The 56-69-year group was small, and its depth increase did not reach significance, likely because of low power.

The CDR3 regions of human TCRbeta chains were analyzed by immunosequencing. In the paper's pipeline: Repertoire TCRs were checked for matches against a reference library of SARS-CoV-2-specific TCRs that had been generated using the MIRA antigen-specificity platform. Breadth meant the fraction of unique TCRs that were SARS-CoV-2-associated, whereas depth meant the fraction of total T cells that were SARS-CoV-2-associated. Each spike-specific TCR was assigned to its reactive spike region and to a CD4 or CD8 class using the MIRA data. Log10-transformed breadth and depth values were compared by one-way ANOVA with Sidak's multiple comparisons tests. TCRdb obtained this table from immuneACCESS and retained in-frame rearrangements with V and J assigned. These tables miss some clones; where compared with another copy, unresolved V genes account for less than half of the shortfall, and the remainder is unexplained. Clonal size and the V and J genes are those of that table, whereas D and trimming came from the DNA. Present in this sample are nearly 90,000 clones, 70% to 90% of which were seen just once. The ten top clones hold 10% of the sample.

Inclusive of the bounding cysteine and phenylalanine, the CDR3 is 15 residues long. Of the read, only the CDR3 DNA is kept; its 45 bases are in frame from base 1. The germline V gene sets CDR1 to MNHEY and CDR2 to SVGEGT. Trimming takes 2 bases off V and 6 bases off J; junction bases not matched to a gene: 6. This specimen's time point label, per the study, means: baseline before first vaccination. Per the publication, the treatment or condition label means: meningococcal conjugate vaccine given as trial control. Samples from vaccinated people were obtained from the UK trials COV001 and COV002, which included a single-blind randomized controlled phase 2/3 trial of AZD1222 (ChAdOx1 nCoV-19) in healthy adults. For TCRbeta chain sequencing, PBMC samples were collected from trial participants at day 0 and at day 28 after the second dose.

The sequence joins TRBV6-2 or TRBV6-3 to TRBJ2-3; 9 bases in the junction line up with TRBD1. This clonotype was obtained from an adult in good health. Sequenced material: peripheral blood, taken on day 0 of MenACWY control vaccination. The DNA sequence is given as TGTGCCAGCAGTTACCGAGGGACAGGGTCGGATACGCAGTATTTT. It is translated as CASSYRGTGSDTQYF.